This TCR beta chain is drawn from a study of technical replicates of blood from a few donors. TCRdb's table, derived via immunoSEQ multiplex PCR, lists solely in-frame clones and lacks some. The table includes 80,000 to 100,000 clones, roughly 96% detected once. Germline assignment: CDR1 PRHDT and CDR2 FYEKMQ (reference sequence). Trimming cost V 1 base and J 5 bases; bases outside gene matches: 12. This CDR3 is built from 18 residues. Material: T cells isolated from PBMCs. The receptor was derived from a human donor in good health. V and J are TRBV13 and TRBJ1-2, with TRBD1 identical over 11 bases. This CDR3 is CASSLDSGQGDFYYGYTF. The CDR3 coding sequence is TGTGCCAGCAGCTTAGATTCGGGACAGGGGGATTTTTATTATGGCTACACCTTC.